This record covers a single T cell receptor beta chain. TCRdb used MiXCR to reprocess the 5' RACE reads, holding one entry per CDR3 protein. The data hold around 300,000 distinct CDR3 sequences, with over 11% observed a single time. These data come from a study of T-cell memory formation after mild COVID-19. This CDR3 is built from 14 residues. V gave up 0 bases and J gave up 5 bases, with 11 bases separating them. Germline CDR1 and CDR2: SGHRS and YFSETQ. The sequence derives from a man between 18 and 35 years old who had mild COVID-19 (a few samples of this study predate the infection). Cell type and time point are not known. The chain joins TRBV5-1 to TRBJ2-5; the D is unclear. The sample consisted of PBMCs or a T cell subset sorted from them (not recorded which). Here the CDR3 DNA reads TGCGCCAGCAGCTTGGGACCCCCTAGGGAGACCCAGTACTTC. It codes for CASSLGPPRETQYF. The complete variable domain, with remaining parts taken from reference TRBV5-1 and TRBJ2-5, reads KAGVTQTPRYLIKTRGQQVTLSCSPISGHRSVSWYQQTPGQGLQFLFEYFSETQRNKGNFPGRFSGRQFSNSRSEMNVSTLELGDSALYLCASSLGPPRETQYFGPGTRLLVL.